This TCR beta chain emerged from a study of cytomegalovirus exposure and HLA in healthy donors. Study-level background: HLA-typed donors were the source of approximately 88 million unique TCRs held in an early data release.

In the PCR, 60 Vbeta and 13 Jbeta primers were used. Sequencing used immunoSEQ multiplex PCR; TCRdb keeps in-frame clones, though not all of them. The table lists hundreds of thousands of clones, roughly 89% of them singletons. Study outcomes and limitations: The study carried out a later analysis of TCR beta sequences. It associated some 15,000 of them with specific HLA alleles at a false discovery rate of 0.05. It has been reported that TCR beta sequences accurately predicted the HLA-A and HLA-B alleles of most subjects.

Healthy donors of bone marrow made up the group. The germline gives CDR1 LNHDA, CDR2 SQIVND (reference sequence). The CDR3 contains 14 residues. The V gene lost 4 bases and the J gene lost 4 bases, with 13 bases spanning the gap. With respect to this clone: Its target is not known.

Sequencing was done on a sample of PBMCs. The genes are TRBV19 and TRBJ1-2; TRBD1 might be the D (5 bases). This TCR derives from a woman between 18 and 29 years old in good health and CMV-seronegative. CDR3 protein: CASSTQGSAYGYTF. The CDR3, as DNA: TGTGCCAGTAGTACTCAGGGTTCTGCCTATGGCTACACCTTC. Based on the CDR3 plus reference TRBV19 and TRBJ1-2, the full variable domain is DGGITQSPKYLFRKEGQNVTLSCEQNLNHDAMYWYRQDPGQGLRLIYYSQIVNDFQKGDIAEGYSVSREKKESFPLTVTSAQKNPTAFYLCASSTQGSAYGYTFGSGTRLTVV.